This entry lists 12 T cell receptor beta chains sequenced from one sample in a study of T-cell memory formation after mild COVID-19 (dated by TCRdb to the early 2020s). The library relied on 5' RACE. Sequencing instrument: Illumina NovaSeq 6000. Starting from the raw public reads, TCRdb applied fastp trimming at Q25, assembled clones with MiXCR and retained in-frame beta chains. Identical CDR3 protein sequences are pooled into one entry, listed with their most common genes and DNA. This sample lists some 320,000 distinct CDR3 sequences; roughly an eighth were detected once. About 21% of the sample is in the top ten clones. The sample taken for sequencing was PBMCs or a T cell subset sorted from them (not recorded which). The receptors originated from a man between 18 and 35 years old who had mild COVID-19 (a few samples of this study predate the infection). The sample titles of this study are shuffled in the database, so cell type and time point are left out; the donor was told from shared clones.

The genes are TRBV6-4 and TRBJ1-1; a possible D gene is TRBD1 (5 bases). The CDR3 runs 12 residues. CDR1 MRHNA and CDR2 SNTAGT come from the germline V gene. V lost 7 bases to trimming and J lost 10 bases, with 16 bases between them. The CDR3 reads CASIHGVRGAFF. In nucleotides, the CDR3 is TGTGCCAGCATTCATGGGGTGAGGGGAGCTTTCTTT.

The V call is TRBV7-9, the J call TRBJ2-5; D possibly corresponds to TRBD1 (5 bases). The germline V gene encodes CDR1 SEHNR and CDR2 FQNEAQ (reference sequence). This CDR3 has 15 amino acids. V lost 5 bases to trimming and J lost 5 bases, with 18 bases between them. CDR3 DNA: TGTGCCAGCAGCCCCAGGATAGGAGCAGGGGAGACCCAGTACTTC. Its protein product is CASSPRIGAGETQYF.

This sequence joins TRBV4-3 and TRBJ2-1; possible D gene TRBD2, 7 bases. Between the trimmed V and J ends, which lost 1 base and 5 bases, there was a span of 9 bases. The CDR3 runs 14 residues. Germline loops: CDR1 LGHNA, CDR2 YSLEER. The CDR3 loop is CASSQAGGHNEQFF. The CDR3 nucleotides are TGCGCCAGCAGCCAAGCGGGGGGCCACAATGAGCAGTTCTTC.

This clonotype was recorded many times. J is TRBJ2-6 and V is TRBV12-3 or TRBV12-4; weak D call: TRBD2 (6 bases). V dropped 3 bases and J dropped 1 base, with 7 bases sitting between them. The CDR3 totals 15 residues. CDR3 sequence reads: CASSFGGSGANVLTF. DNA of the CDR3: TGTGCCAGCAGTTTCGGGGGATCTGGGGCCAACGTCCTGACTTTC.

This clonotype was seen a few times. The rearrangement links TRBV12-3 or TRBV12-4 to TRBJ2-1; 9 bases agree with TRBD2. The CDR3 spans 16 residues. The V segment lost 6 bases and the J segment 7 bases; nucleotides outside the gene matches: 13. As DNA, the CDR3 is TGTGCCAGCAGGCCCTCCGGAGCGGGGGGAAGAAATGAGCAGTTCTTC. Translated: CASRPSGAGGRNEQFF.

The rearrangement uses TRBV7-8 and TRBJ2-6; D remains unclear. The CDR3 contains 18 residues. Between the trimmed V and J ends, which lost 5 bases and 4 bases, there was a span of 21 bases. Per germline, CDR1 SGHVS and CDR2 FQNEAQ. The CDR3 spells CASSPRQRSIRGANVLTF. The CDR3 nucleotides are TGTGCCAGCAGCCCGCGGCAGAGAAGCATCAGGGGGGCCAACGTCCTGACTTTC.

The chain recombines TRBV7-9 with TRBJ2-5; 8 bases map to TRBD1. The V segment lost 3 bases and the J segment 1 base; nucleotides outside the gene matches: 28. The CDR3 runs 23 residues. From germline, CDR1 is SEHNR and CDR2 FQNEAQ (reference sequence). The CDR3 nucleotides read TGTGCCAGCAGCTTGAGCGCTCGGGCTCGGGCGGGCGGACAGGGAAGATTCCAAGAGACCCAGTACTTC. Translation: CASSLSARARAGGQGRFQETQYF.

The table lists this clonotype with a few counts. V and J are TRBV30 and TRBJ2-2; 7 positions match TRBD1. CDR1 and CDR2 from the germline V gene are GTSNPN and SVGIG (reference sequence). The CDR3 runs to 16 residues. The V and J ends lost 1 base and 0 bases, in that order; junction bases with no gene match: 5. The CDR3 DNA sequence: TGTGCCTGGAGTGCGTCCGGGACAGCGAACACCGGGGAGCTGTTTTTT. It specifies CAWSASGTANTGELFF. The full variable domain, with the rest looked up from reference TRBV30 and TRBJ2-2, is SQTIHQWPATLVQPVGSPLSLECTVEGTSNPNLYWYRQAAGRGLQLLFYSVGIGQISSEVPQNLSASRPQDRQFILSSKKLLLSDSGFYLCAWSASGTANTGELFFGEGSRLTVL.

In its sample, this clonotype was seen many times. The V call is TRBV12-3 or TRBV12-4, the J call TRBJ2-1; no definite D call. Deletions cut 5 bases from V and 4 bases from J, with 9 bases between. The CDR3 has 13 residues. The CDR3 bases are TGTGCCAGCAGTGTCGGGCATTACAATGAGCAGTTCTTC. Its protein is CASSVGHYNEQFF.

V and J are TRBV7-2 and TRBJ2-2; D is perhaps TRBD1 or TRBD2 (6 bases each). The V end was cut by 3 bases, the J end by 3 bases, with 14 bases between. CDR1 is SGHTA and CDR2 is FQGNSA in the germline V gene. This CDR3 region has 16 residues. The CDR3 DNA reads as TGTGCCAGCAGCTTGTCGCGGGACACCTACACCGGGGAGCTGTTTTTT. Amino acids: CASSLSRDTYTGELFF.

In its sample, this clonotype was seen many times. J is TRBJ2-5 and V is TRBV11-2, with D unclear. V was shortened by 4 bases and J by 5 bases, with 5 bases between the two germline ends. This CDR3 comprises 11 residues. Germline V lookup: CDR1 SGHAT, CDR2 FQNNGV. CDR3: CASSSGETQYF. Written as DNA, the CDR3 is TGTGCCAGCAGCTCGGGTGAGACCCAGTACTTC.

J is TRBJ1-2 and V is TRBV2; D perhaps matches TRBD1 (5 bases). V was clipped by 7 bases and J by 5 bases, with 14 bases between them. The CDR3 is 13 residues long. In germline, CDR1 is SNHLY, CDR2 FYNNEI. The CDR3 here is CASTTDVLYGYTF. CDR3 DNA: TGTGCCAGCACGACAGACGTTCTTTATGGCTACACCTTC.